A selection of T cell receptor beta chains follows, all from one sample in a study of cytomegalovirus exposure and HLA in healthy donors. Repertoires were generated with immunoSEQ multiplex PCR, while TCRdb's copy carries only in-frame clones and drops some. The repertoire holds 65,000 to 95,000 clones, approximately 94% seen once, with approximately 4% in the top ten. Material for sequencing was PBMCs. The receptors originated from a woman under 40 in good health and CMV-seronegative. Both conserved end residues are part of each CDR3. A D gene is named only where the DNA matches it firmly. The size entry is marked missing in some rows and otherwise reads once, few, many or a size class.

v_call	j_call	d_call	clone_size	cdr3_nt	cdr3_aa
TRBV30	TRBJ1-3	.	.	TGTGCCTGGAGTTTCAGGGGTCCCATAAACACCATATATTTT	CAWSFRGPINTIYF
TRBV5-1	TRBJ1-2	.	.	TGCGCCAGCAGCTTGGAGCTTGATGGCTACACCTTC	CASSLELDGYTF
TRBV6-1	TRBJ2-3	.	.	TGTGCCAGCAGTGAGCGGGGATCCCGCACAGATACGCAGTATTTT	CASSERGSRTDTQYF
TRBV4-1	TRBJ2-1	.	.	TGCGCCAGCAGCCAAGTCTTAACCTGGAGCTCCTACAATGAGCAGTTCTTC	CASSQVLTWSSYNEQFF
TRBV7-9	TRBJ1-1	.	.	TGTGCCAGCAGCTTACGGGGGGCTGGGACTGAAGCTTTCTTT	CASSLRGAGTEAFF
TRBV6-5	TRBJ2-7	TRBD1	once	TGTGCCAGCTTCACGGGACAGGGGGCCCAGTACGAGCAGTACTTC	CASFTGQGAQYEQYF
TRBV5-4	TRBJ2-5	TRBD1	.	TGTGCCAGCAGCTCCCCGAACAGGGGCGCAGAGACCCAGTACTTC	CASSSPNRGAETQYF
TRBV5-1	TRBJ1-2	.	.	TGCGCCAGCCGACAGGTAGCTAACTATGGCTACACCTTC	CASRQVANYGYTF
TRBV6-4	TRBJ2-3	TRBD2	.	TGTGCCAGCAGCGCCTCCGGGACTAGCGGGACAGATACGCAGTATTTT	CASSASGTSGTDTQYF
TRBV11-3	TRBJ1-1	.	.	TGTGCCAGCAGCTTCAAGCGGGGCACTGAAGCTTTCTTT	CASSFKRGTEAFF
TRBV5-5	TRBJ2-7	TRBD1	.	TGTGCCAGCAGCTGGACAGGGTCGAAAATCAACTACGAGCAGTACTTC	CASSWTGSKINYEQYF
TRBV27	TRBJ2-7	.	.	TGTGCCAGCAGTTTATCGGCCAGCTACGAGCAGTACTTC	CASSLSASYEQYF
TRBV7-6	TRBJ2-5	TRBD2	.	TGTGCCAGCAGCTGGCCCCGGACTAGCGGGACGGTGGAGACCCAGTACTTC	CASSWPRTSGTVETQYF
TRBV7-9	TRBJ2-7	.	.	TGTGCCAGCAGCCCCACACAGGGTAGAGGAACCCACTACGAGCAGTACTTC	CASSPTQGRGTHYEQYF
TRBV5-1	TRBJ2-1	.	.	TGCGCCAGCAGCTTGGCCCCCCGTTCGGACAATGAGCAGTTCTTC	CASSLAPRSDNEQFF
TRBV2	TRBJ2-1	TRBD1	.	TGTGCCAGCAGCGGGACAGGGAATGAGCAGTTCTTC	CASSGTGNEQFF
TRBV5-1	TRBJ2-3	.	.	TGCGCCAGCAGCTCACCCAGTGAATGGCAGTATTTT	CASSSPSEWQYF
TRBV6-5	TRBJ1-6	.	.	TGTGCCAGCAGTTACGAGCGGTACTATAATTCACCCCTCCACTTT	CASSYERYYNSPLHF
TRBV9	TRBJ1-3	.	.	TGTGCCAGCAGCGTAGACGCCCGGGGAGGATTTGGAAACACCATATATTTT	CASSVDARGGFGNTIYF
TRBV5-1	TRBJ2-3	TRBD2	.	TGCGCCAGCAGCCCTGATAGCGGGCCGGATACGCAGTATTTT	CASSPDSGPDTQYF
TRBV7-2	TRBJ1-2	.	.	TGTGCCAGCAGCTCCCAGACAGCTAACTATGGCTACACCTTC	CASSSQTANYGYTF
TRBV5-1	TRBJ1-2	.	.	TGCGCCAGCAGCTTGGTCGGGGGGAAGTTTGAAGGCTACACCTTC	CASSLVGGKFEGYTF
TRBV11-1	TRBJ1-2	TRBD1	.	TGTGCCAGCAGCTTAGCGGCGGTCGGGCAGGGGGCGAGCTACACCTTC	CASSLAAVGQGASYTF
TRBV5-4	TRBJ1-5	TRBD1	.	TGTGCCAGCAGCGCCGGGACAGGTTGGAATCAGCCCCAGCATTTT	CASSAGTGWNQPQHF
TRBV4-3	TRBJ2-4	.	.	TGCGCCAGCAGCCAAGGTGCCCGGGAACGCATTCAGTACTTC	CASSQGARERIQYF
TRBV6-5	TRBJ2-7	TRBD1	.	TGTGCCAGCAGCCTGACAGGGGAGGTGGGCGAGCAGTACTTC	CASSLTGEVGEQYF
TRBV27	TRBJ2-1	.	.	TGTGCCAGCAATGAATTGAATCGGGAACGTGAGCAGTTCTTC	CASNELNREREQFF
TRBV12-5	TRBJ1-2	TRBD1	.	TGTGCTAGTGGTCTATATACAGGGGGCCGGAGTGGCTACACCTTC	CASGLYTGGRSGYTF
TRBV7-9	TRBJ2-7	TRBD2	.	TGTGCCAGCAGCTTACTAGCGGGGTTTGTCGAGCAGTACTTC	CASSLLAGFVEQYF
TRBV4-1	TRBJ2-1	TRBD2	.	TGCGCCAGCAGCCAAACTGGGGCGGGGGGGTACAATGAGCAGTTCTTC	CASSQTGAGGYNEQFF
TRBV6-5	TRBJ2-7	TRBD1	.	TGTGCCAGCTCACGGGACAGTGCAACCTACGAGCAGTACTTC	CASSRDSATYEQYF
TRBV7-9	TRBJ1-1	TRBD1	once	TGTGCCAGCAGCCTCTGGACAGGGGGCGCCCTGGGCACTGAAGCTTTCTTT	CASSLWTGGALGTEAFF
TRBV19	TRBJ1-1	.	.	TGTGCCAGCCACCAGTCAGGGCTCTTGAACACTGAAGCTTTCTTT	CASHQSGLLNTEAFF
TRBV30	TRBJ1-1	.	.	TGTGCCTGGAGCCAAACACGAGAAGCTTTCTTT	CAWSQTREAFF
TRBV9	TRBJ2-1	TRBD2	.	TGTGCCAGCAGCGTGGACGGCGGGGGGGCGAAATCCTACAATGAGCAGTTCTTC	CASSVDGGGAKSYNEQFF
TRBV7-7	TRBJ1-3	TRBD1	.	TGTGCTAGCAGCGTAGGTCCGGGACAGGGAAACACCATATATTTT	CASSVGPGQGNTIYF
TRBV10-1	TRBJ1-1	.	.	TGCGCCAGCAGTGAGTTTCCAGGGTCGCCCCTCACTGAAGCTTTCTTT	CASSEFPGSPLTEAFF
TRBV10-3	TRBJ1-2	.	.	TGTGCCATCAGTGAGGAACAGGGATGGTATGGCTACACCTTC	CAISEEQGWYGYTF
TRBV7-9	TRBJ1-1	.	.	TGTGCCAGCAGCTTAGATCCCTCGAACACTGAAGCTTTCTTT	CASSLDPSNTEAFF
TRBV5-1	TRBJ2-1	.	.	TGCGCCTCCCGAATCACTAGCTCCTACAATGAGCAGTTCTTC	CASRITSSYNEQFF
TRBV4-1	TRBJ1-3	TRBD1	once	TGCGCCAGCAGCCGCGGGACAGTTGGAAACACCATATATTTT	CASSRGTVGNTIYF
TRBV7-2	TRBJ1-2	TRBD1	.	TGTGCCAGCAGCCTACTACAGGGGGCTGGTTCCTATGGCTACACCTTC	CASSLLQGAGSYGYTF
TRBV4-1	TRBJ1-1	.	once	TGCGCCAGCAGCCAACGGGGGGCTGAAATAGGTTACACTGAAGCTTTCTTT	CASSQRGAEIGYTEAFF
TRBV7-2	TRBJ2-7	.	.	TGTGCCAGCAGCTTATACCGCACGGGTTACGAGCAGTACTTC	CASSLYRTGYEQYF
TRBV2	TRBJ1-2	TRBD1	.	TGTGCCAGCAGCGCAAGGACAGGCCAGACCTATGGCTACACCTTC	CASSARTGQTYGYTF
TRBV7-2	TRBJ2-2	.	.	TGTGCCAGCAGCTTAGCCAGGGTTGGGTCCGGGGAGCTGTTTTTT	CASSLARVGSGELFF
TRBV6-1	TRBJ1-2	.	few	TGTGCCAGCAGTGAACCTGGGCCAGCCACTTATGGCTACACCTTC	CASSEPGPATYGYTF
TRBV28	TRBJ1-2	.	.	TGTGCCAGCAGTTTAGGTATCAGTAAATATGGCTACACCTTC	CASSLGISKYGYTF
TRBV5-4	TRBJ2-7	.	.	TGTGCCAGCAGCTTGCCAAAACAGGGGAGGTTGGGGGAGCAGTACTTC	CASSLPKQGRLGEQYF
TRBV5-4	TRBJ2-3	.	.	TGTGCCAGCAGCTTCCCCCCCCGAGATACGCAGTATTTT	CASSFPPRDTQYF
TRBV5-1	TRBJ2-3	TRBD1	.	TGCGCCAGCAGCTCGGGGACAGGGGGCACAGATACGCAGTATTTT	CASSSGTGGTDTQYF
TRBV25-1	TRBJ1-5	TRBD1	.	TGTGCCAGCAGTGAATTAGGGGGCTACAATCAGCCCCAGCATTTT	CASSELGGYNQPQHF
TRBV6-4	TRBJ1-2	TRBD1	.	TGTGCCAGCAGTGCAAGGGGGACAGGGCAGTATTATGGCTACACCTTC	CASSARGTGQYYGYTF
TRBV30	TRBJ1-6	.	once	TGTGCCTGGAGTTCCGGGACTGTCCGTATAGGGTTTCCGTCACCCCTCCACTTT	CAWSSGTVRIGFPSPLHF
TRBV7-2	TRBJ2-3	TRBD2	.	TGTGCCAGCAGCCCCCGACTAGCGGGGGGCGCAGATACGCAGTATTTT	CASSPRLAGGADTQYF
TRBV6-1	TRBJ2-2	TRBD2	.	TGTGCCAGCAGTGGACTAGCGGGGGGGCCCGGGGAGCTGTTTTTT	CASSGLAGGPGELFF
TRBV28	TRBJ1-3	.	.	TGTGCCAGCAGTTTAGGTGGCTCAGGAAACACCATATATTTT	CASSLGGSGNTIYF